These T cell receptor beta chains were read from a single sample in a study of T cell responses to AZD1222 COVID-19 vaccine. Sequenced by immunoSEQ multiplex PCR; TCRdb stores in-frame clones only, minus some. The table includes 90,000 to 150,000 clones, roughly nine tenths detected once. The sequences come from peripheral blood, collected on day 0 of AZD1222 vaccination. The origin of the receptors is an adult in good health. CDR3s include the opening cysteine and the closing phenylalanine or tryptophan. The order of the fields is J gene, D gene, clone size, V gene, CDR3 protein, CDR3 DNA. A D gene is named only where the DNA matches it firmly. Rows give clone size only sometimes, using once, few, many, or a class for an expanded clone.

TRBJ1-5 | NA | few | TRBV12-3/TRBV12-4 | CASSTGGPQHF | TGTGCCAGCAGCACCGGTGGGCCCCAGCATTTT
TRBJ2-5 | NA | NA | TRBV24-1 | CATSGGVKETQYF | TGTGCCACCAGTGGAGGAGTTAAAGAGACCCAGTACTTC
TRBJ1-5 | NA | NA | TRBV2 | CASSFSGLDQPQHF | TGTGCCAGCAGTTTCTCAGGGTTGGATCAGCCCCAGCATTTT
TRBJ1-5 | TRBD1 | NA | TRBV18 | CASSPMTGNDQPQHF | TGTGCCAGCTCACCCATGACAGGGAATGATCAGCCCCAGCATTTT
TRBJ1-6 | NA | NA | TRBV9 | CASSVGPGDNSPLHF | TGTGCCAGCAGCGTAGGACCGGGTGATAATTCACCCCTCCACTTT
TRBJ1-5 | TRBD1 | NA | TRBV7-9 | CASSPGTGYSNQPQHF | TGTGCCAGCAGCCCAGGGACAGGGTATAGCAATCAGCCCCAGCATTTT
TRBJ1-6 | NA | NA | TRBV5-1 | CASSRGQPRNSPLHF | TGCGCCAGCAGCAGAGGACAGCCGAGGAATTCACCCCTCCACTTT
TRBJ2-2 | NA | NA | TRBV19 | CASGGPTENTGELFF | TGTGCCAGTGGGGGTCCGACAGAGAACACCGGGGAGCTGTTTTTT
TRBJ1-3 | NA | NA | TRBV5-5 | CASIGGNTIYF | TGTGCCAGCATAGGTGGAAACACCATATATTTT
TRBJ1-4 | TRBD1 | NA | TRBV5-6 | CASSLGPRQGEAMSLF | TGTGCCAGCAGCTTGGGGCCCCGACAGGGTGAGGCTATGAGTCTTTTT
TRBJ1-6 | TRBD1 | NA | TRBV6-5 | CASSYRTGASPLHF | TGTGCCAGCAGTTACAGGACAGGGGCTTCACCCCTCCACTTT
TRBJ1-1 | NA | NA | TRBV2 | CASTREGRTEAFF | TGTGCCAGTACTCGCGAGGGGAGGACTGAAGCTTTCTTT
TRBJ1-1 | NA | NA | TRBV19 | CASRPPDIPSTEAFF | TGTGCCAGCAGACCACCGGACATCCCGAGCACTGAAGCTTTCTTT
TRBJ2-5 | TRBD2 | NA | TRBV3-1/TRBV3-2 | CASSHLRGSGRETQYF | TGTGCCAGCAGCCACCTGCGGGGCAGCGGGAGGGAGACCCAGTACTTC
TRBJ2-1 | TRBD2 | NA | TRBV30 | CAWSVRILAGAHNEQFF | TGTGCCTGGAGTGTACGAATTCTAGCGGGAGCCCACAATGAGCAGTTCTTC